Following are 29 T cell receptor beta chains from one sample sequenced in a study of blood T cell repertoires in COVID-19. The protocol was immunoSEQ multiplex PCR, while the TCRdb copy is restricted to in-frame clones and leaves out a portion. The sample yields around 140,000 clones, about 90% seen once. What was sequenced was PBMCs or T cells enriched from blood (not recorded which). The receptor set was obtained from a man between 60 and 75 years old who had recovered from COVID-19.

A few counts support this clone. The V and J genes are TRBV28 and TRBJ1-6; D gene ambiguous. Trimming stripped 7 bases from V and 4 bases from J, with 17 bases between. This CDR3 is built from 16 residues. The germline V gene encodes CDR1 MDHEN and CDR2 SYDVKM. The CDR3 coding sequence is TGTGCCAGCACTACACCCTCGGGGTCTTATAATTCACCCCTCCACTTT. Translation gives CASTTPSGSYNSPLHF. The variable domain in full, completed from reference TRBV28 and TRBJ1-6, reads DVKVTQSSRYLVKRTGEKVFLECVQDMDHENMFWYRQDPGLGLRLIYFSYDVKMKEKGDIPEGYSVSREKKERFSLILESASTNQTSMYLCASTTPSGSYNSPLHFGNGTRLTVT.

This chain links TRBV12-2 with TRBJ2-1; TRBD2, the D gene given by the table, was not confirmed from the DNA. TRBV12-2 is termed a pseudogene. This CDR3 contains 17 residues. CDR3 DNA sequence: TGTGCAAGTTGCCCCACCCCCGGGATAGGCTCCTACAATGAGCAGTTCTTC. Translated: CASCPTPGIGSYNEQFF.

The rearrangement uses TRBV30 and TRBJ2-3, with a possible D match to TRBD2 (7 bases). The CDR3 covers 15 residues. Germline V gene lookup returns CDR1 GTSNPN and CDR2 SVGIG (reference sequence). The germline V and J ends were trimmed by 3 bases and 2 bases, with 15 bases remaining between them. CDR3 in amino acids: CAWRTGAGTTDTQYF. The CDR3 bases are TGTGCCTGGAGGACAGGAGCGGGAACCACAGATACGCAGTATTTT.

The rearrangement links TRBV2 to TRBJ2-3; 7 positions match TRBD2. This CDR3 has 13 residues. The junction had 3 bases not matched to a gene; V was cut back by 8 bases and J by 1 base. Germline V CDR1 and CDR2: SNHLY, FYNNEI. CDR3 DNA: TGTGCCAGCTTGAGCGGGGGCACAGATACGCAGTATTTT. As protein: CASLSGGTDTQYF. The variable domain in full, with the rest retrieved from reference TRBV2 and TRBJ2-3, is EPEVTQTPSHQVTQMGQEVILRCVPISNHLYFYWYRQILGQKVEFLVSFYNNEISEKSEIFDDQFSVERPDGSNFTLKIRSTKLEDSAMYFCASLSGGTDTQYFGPGTRLTVL.

V usage is TRBV19 and J usage is TRBJ2-1; weak D call: TRBD1 (5 bases). The germline CDR1 and CDR2 sequences are LNHDA and SQIVND (reference sequence). Trimming pared 6 bases from V and 6 bases from J, leaving 12 bases between. The CDR3 sequence is 13 residues long. CDR3 DNA: TGTGCCAGTAGCGCCGACAGCCTCAATGAGCAGTTCTTC. Translating gives CASSADSLNEQFF. The full variable domain, its missing parts supplied by reference TRBV19 and TRBJ2-1, is DGGITQSPKYLFRKEGQNVTLSCEQNLNHDAMYWYRQDPGQGLRLIYYSQIVNDFQKGDIAEGYSVSREKKESFPLTVTSAQKNPTAFYLCASSADSLNEQFFGPGTRLTVL.

The CDR3 DNA reads TGTGCCAGCAGCGCCGACAGGGGGCGGACGGCTCGCTATGGCTACACCTTC. Protein product: CASSADRGRTARYGYTF. This sequence joins TRBV5-6 and TRBJ1-2; TRBD1 agrees at 10 bases. The germline V gene encodes CDR1 SGHDT and CDR2 YYEEEE. V lost 4 bases, J lost 4 bases, and 13 bases stayed unmatched. The CDR3 is made up of 17 amino acids.

This chain connects TRBV19 to TRBJ2-7; maybe TRBD2 (5 bases). This CDR3 is 13 amino acids long. Looked up from germline, CDR1 is LNHDA and CDR2 is SQIVND (reference sequence). The ends were cut back, 4 bases at V and 3 bases at J, with 10 bases in the middle. The chain's CDR3 is CASSKDWNYEQYF. The CDR3 nucleotides read TGTGCCAGTAGTAAGGACTGGAACTACGAGCAGTACTTC.

V gene TRBV7-9 combines with J gene TRBJ2-1; the match to TRBD2 covers 10 bases. The germline gives CDR1 SEHNR, CDR2 FQNEAQ (reference sequence). The CDR3 loop spans 15 amino acids. Trimming at V came to 5 bases and at J to 4 bases, leaving 5 bases not matched to a gene. CDR3 amino acids: CASSGTSAVYNEQFF. In nucleotides, the CDR3 is TGTGCCAGCAGCGGGACTAGCGCAGTTTACAATGAGCAGTTCTTC.

The J gene is TRBJ1-3, the V gene TRBV7-9; 9 bases are shared with TRBD1. The CDR3 totals 17 residues. V lost 1 base to trimming and J lost 1 base; unmatched junction nucleotides: 5. Germline lookup yields CDR1 SEHNR and CDR2 FQNEAQ (reference sequence). CDR3 loop: CASSLGRGTGSGNTIYF. CDR3 DNA sequence: TGTGCCAGCAGCTTAGGGCGCGGGACAGGGTCTGGAAACACCATATATTTT.

J is TRBJ2-3 and V is TRBV7-3; 9 nucleotides align to TRBD1. The V gene end was trimmed by 8 bases and the J gene end by 4 bases; junction bases not matched to a gene: 10. This CDR3 is built from 15 residues. Germline loops: CDR1 SGHTA, CDR2 FQGTGA. CDR3 nucleotides: TGTGCCAGCTCCTACAGGGGGCTGGGCGCAGATACGCAGTATTTT. Protein product: CASSYRGLGADTQYF.

The V call is TRBV27, the J call TRBJ1-2; 8 positions agree with TRBD1. Germline trimming cut 8 bases from V and 8 bases from J; bases unmatched to any gene: 7. In germline, CDR1 is MNHEY, CDR2 SMNVEV (reference sequence). The CDR3 is 12 residues long. DNA for the CDR3: TGTGCCAGCCTTGGACAGGGTCGGGGCTACACCTTC. Translating gives CASLGQGRGYTF.

The chain carries TRBV15 and TRBJ2-3, with 8 bases aligning to TRBD1. This CDR3 has 13 residues. The V gene's germline CDR1 is LNHNV and CDR2 YYDKDF (reference sequence). J gave up 6 bases and V 3 bases, and 2 bases lay outside the gene matches. CDR3 coding DNA: TGTGCCACCAGCAGCAGGGGGCTGGATACGCAGTATTTT. Protein: CATSSRGLDTQYF.

This chain joins TRBV7-6 and TRBJ2-2, with D maybe TRBD1 (6 bases). The germline gives CDR1 SGHVS, CDR2 FNYEAQ. The CDR3 covers 16 residues. V lost 4 bases and J 0 bases, leaving 12 bases between the germline ends. CDR3 region: CASSSRDISNTGELFF. The CDR3 region has the DNA TGTGCCAGCAGCTCTCGGGACATTTCGAACACCGGGGAGCTGTTTTTT.

The V call is TRBV6-5, the J call TRBJ2-3; no reliable D call. Trimming left V 6 bases short and J 1 base short, with 8 bases between. The length of the CDR3 is 13 residues. The V gene's germline CDR1 is MNHEY and CDR2 SVGAGI. CDR3 in DNA: TGTGCCAGCAGGACTGCGGGCACAGATACGCAGTATTTT. As protein: CASRTAGTDTQYF.

V usage is TRBV4-1 and J usage is TRBJ2-2; D unresolved. CDR1 is MGHRA and CDR2 is YSYEKL in the germline V gene. The V and J ends lost 4 bases and 4 bases respectively, with 16 bases between them. This CDR3 has 16 amino acids. The CDR3, as DNA: TGCGCCAGCAGCCCCACTGCAAACAGTCTCACCGGGGAGCTGTTTTTT. Translating gives CASSPTANSLTGELFF.

The rearrangement links TRBV28 to TRBJ1-2, with TRBD1 as a possible D gene (5 bases). V was clipped by 2 bases and J by 8 bases, with 18 bases between them. The germline gives CDR1 MDHEN, CDR2 SYDVKM. The CDR3 totals 15 residues. The CDR3 DNA follows: TGTGCCAGCAGTTTAAAGTCCGGGGGTTTGTCGGGCTACACCTTC. Encoded protein: CASSLKSGGLSGYTF.

This clone appeared once. The chain is built from TRBV14 and TRBJ2-7; the match to TRBD2 covers 12 bases. V was clipped by 0 bases and J by 4 bases; unmatched bases: 13. The CDR3 contains 19 residues. The germline gives CDR1 SGHDN, CDR2 FVKESK. The CDR3, as DNA: TGTGCCAGCAGCCAAGATAAAAGGTGGGCTAGCGGGAGGGATTACGAGCAGTACTTC. This codes for CASSQDKRWASGRDYEQYF.

The chain links TRBV7-8 to TRBJ2-7, with 7 positions matching TRBD2. This CDR3 has 14 amino acids. The V gene's germline CDR1 is SGHVS and CDR2 FQNEAQ. V dropped 4 bases and J dropped 7; count of bases not matched to a gene: 10. The CDR3 loop reads CASSSVRGVREQYF. CDR3 coding DNA: TGTGCCAGCAGCTCCGTTCGGGGGGTTAGGGAGCAGTACTTC.

The rearrangement uses TRBV29-1 and TRBJ2-7; possibly TRBD1 for D (6 bases). V lost 4 bases and J lost 5, with 12 bases in between. Germline V gene sequence: CDR1 SQVTM, CDR2 ANQGSEA. There are 12 residues in the CDR3. The CDR3 sequence is CSVGWQGNEQYF. The CDR3, as DNA: TGCAGCGTTGGTTGGCAGGGGAACGAGCAGTACTTC.

The genes are TRBV19 and TRBJ2-5, with 12 positions matching TRBD1. There are 15 residues in the CDR3. Trimming cost V 5 bases and J 2 bases; bases outside gene matches: 3. Germline CDR1 LNHDA, CDR2 SQIVND (reference sequence). CDR3 amino acids: CASSGTGGGQETQYF. The CDR3, as DNA: TGTGCCAGTAGTGGGACAGGGGGCGGGCAAGAGACCCAGTACTTC. The full variable domain, its missing parts supplied by reference TRBV19 and TRBJ2-5, is DGGITQSPKYLFRKEGQNVTLSCEQNLNHDAMYWYRQDPGQGLRLIYYSQIVNDFQKGDIAEGYSVSREKKESFPLTVTSAQKNPTAFYLCASSGTGGGQETQYFGPGTRLLVL.

The CDR3 DNA is TGCGCCAGCAGCCTCACCCCAGGGGTTTGGAATCAGCCCCAGCATTTT. Translated, it gives CASSLTPGVWNQPQHF. This rearrangement joins TRBV4-1 to TRBJ1-5, with D perhaps matching TRBD1 (6 bases). The CDR3 runs 16 residues. Trimming took off 4 bases at V and 4 bases at J, with 17 bases between the two ends. From germline, CDR1 is MGHRA and CDR2 YSYEKL.

This rearrangement joins TRBV24-1 to TRBJ2-2; the match to TRBD2 covers 10 bases. The CDR3 covers 18 residues. V lost 0 bases, J lost 1 base, and 4 bases stayed unmatched. CDR1 and CDR2 (germline): KGHDR, SFDVKD. The CDR3 loop reads CATSDLLSSGGNTGELFF. Here the CDR3 DNA reads TGTGCCACCAGTGATTTGCTCTCTAGCGGGGGGAACACCGGGGAGCTGTTTTTT.

This chain uses TRBV28 with TRBJ2-4; a possible D gene is TRBD2 (6 bases). The CDR3 totals 14 residues. V was trimmed by 3 bases and J by 2 bases, leaving 8 bases between them. From germline, CDR1 is MDHEN and CDR2 SYDVKM. The CDR3 sequence: CASSLGGTKNIQYF. The CDR3 DNA follows: TGTGCCAGCAGTTTGGGGGGTACCAAAAACATTCAGTACTTC.

The chain recombines TRBV5-6 with TRBJ2-5; no firm D call. The length of the CDR3 is 15 residues. Germline loops: CDR1 SGHDT, CDR2 YYEEEE. The V and J ends lost 2 bases and 0 bases respectively, with 11 bases between them. CDR3 region: CASSFSQPYQETQYF. In DNA, the CDR3 is TGTGCCAGCAGCTTTTCACAGCCGTACCAAGAGACCCAGTACTTC.

The J gene is TRBJ1-4, the V gene TRBV27, with unresolved D. This CDR3 has 13 amino acids. Trimming stripped 2 bases from V and 8 bases from J, with 9 bases between. CDR1 MNHEY and CDR2 SMNVEV come from the germline V gene (reference sequence). CDR3 protein: CASSLRGIEKLFF. The CDR3 DNA is TGTGCCAGCAGTTTACGAGGGATCGAAAAACTGTTTTTT.

The chain uses TRBV6-4 and TRBJ1-6; a weak D match, TRBD1 (5 bases). The CDR3 is 14 residues long. Trimming removed 3 bases at V and 7 bases at J, with 10 bases between. CDR1 and CDR2 (germline): MRHNA, SNTAGT. CDR3 loop: CASSEAGSNSPLHF. In DNA form, the CDR3 reads TGTGCCAGCAGTGAAGCAGGGTCGAATTCACCCCTCCACTTT.

To note about this clone: The same CDR3 arises from other DNA sequences in this sample as well. The chain combines TRBV18 with TRBJ2-1; the match to TRBD2 covers 9 bases. V was pared by 1 base and J by 5 bases, with 3 bases of the junction left unmatched. CDR3 length equals 15 residues. Germline CDR1 reads KGHSH; CDR2 reads LQKENI. In DNA, the CDR3 is TGTGCCAGCTCACCACTTGGCGGGGGGGACAATGAGCAGTTCTTC. Its protein is CASSPLGGGDNEQFF.

The V and J genes are TRBV5-6 and TRBJ2-7, with 7 nucleotides matching TRBD1. CDR1 is SGHDT and CDR2 is YYEEEE in the germline V gene. Unmatched junction bases numbered 7, after V lost 6 bases and J lost 4 bases. The CDR3 has 13 amino acids. The CDR3 nucleotides are TGTGCCAGCACTGCCAGGGGGATGTACGAGCAGTACTTC. It specifies CASTARGMYEQYF.

The gene calls are TRBV2 and TRBJ1-1; D remains unclear. V shed 7 bases and J shed 3 bases, with 15 bases lying between them. The germline gives CDR1 SNHLY, CDR2 FYNNEI. The CDR3 extends over 14 amino acids. The CDR3 region has the DNA TGTGCCAGCACTTACTCGTTGGGCGACACTGAAGCTTTCTTT. This gives the protein CASTYSLGDTEAFF.